The clone carrying this T cell receptor beta chain was seen a few times. Its antigen is unidentified. This record comes from a study of post-analysis software for immune sequencing data. Overall study results and limits: The normalized Chao1 diversity of multiple sclerosis patients was significantly lower than that of controls. Same-batch preparations were strongly co-clustered by F measure. Several TRBV segments were more frequent in patients than controls; TRBV5-6, TRBV5-1 and TRBV20-1 belonged to this group.

Prepared TCR beta cDNA libraries contained unique molecular identifiers. Each batch of 1 to 10 million T cells produced hundreds of thousands of cDNA molecules. TCRdb called the PCR reads again in MiXCR, with one record for every CDR3 protein. Here the sample spans hundreds of thousands of distinct CDR3 sequences, less than 40% being singletons. This CDR3 region has 14 residues. CDR1 is MNHEY, CDR2 SVGAGI, per germline. Trimming took off 3 bases at V and 6 bases at J, with 13 bases between the two ends. The sequence derives from a girl between 5 and 17 years old with multiple sclerosis. Sequencing was done on a sample of blood. The rearrangement uses TRBV6-5 and TRBJ2-3, with D uncertain. CDR3 sequence reads: CASSYLVTTDTQYF. As DNA, the CDR3 is TGTGCCAGCAGTTATCTAGTCACAACCGATACGCAGTATTTT.